Detailed here is one TCR beta chain. What antigen it recognizes has not been identified. Base quality data are lacking; no much larger clone is found one base away. These data belong to a study of blood T cell repertoires in COVID-19 (dated by TCRdb to the early 2020s). With regard to the full study: The collaborator samples originated in the United States, Italy and Spain and spanned the acute and convalescent phases of COVID-19. The prospective study material was composed of cDNA or gDNA derived from T cells, B-cell-depleted T cells, or PBMCs. Nearly every sample came with metadata listing a de-identified subject ID, COVID-19 status, age in years and sex. Where available, HLA class I and class II types were taken from metadata supplied by the sample provider and were not determined by assay-based typing. Samples came from the ongoing ImmuneRACE study (first 160 participants) plus 1,254 subjects from 6 global collaborators. Deeply sampled blood TCRbeta repertoires from subjects exposed to, actively infected with, or recovered from COVID-19 were included in the dataset. The repertoires were released in a freely available public database intended as a resource for research on the immune response to SARS-CoV-2. Paper-wide results and their limitations: How much clinical and demographic metadata was included differed by source and by participant, and the metadata was provided uncurated.

V is trimmed back by 7 bases and J by 7 bases, and the junction contains 12 bases that no gene match accounts for. Taken from cysteine to phenylalanine, the CDR3 has 16 residues. CDR3 DNA only is kept here, 48 bases in frame from base 1. CDR1 and CDR2 were assigned from the germline V gene (reference sequence) as LNHDA and SQIVND. The collaborating institutions used their own protocols to collect whole blood in K2EDTA tubes. For TCRbeta analysis, collaborators shipped samples in one of three forms: frozen whole blood, isolated PBMCs, or DNA extracted from either of those sample types. The immunoSEQ Assay, a bias-controlled multiplex PCR, was used to amplify TCRbeta CDR3 regions from genomic DNA. The paper's data handling went like this. The number of nucleated cells in each sample was estimated from the amplification of reference gene primers within the assay. Sequence reads were collapsed and filtered to measure the absolute abundance of every unique TCRbeta CDR3 rearrangement. For each sample, productive Simpson clonality was calculated as the square root of Simpson's diversity index over productive rearrangements. This is the immuneACCESS table as TCRdb keeps it, with only in-frame sequences that have V and J called. A part of the clones is gone; compared with another copy, unresolved V genes explain less than half, and the rest is unexplained. V, J and clone size reflect that table, while D and trimming were determined from the DNA. This sample lists about 230,000 clones; approximately 80% were detected once. The top ten clonotypes cover 7.4% of the sample.

The sequence was obtained from a woman aged 45-59 years with acute or convalescent COVID-19. The V gene is TRBV19 and the J gene is TRBJ1-6; 8 bases in between match TRBD1. Sequencing was done on a sample of peripheral blood. The CDR3 protein is CASTQAEDRANSPLHF. The DNA sequence follows: TGTGCCAGTACCCAAGCCGAGGACAGGGCCAATTCACCCCTCCACTTT.